This T cell receptor (beta chain) was recovered during a study of blood T cell repertoires in COVID-19. Study-level information: Whether acute or convalescent, the COVID-19 samples came from the United States, Italy and Spain. T cells, B-cell-depleted T cells, or PBMCs supplied cDNA or gDNA.

Per the original methods: Reference gene primer amplification yielded estimated nucleated cell counts. Generated by immunoSEQ multiplex PCR, the TCRdb table keeps only in-frame clones and is missing some. The D gene and trimming were derived from the DNA, and the V and J assignments and clone size from that table. Of about 150,000 clones in the sample, around 81% were seen once. This receptor was taken from a man aged 70-80 years with active or convalescent COVID-19. Sequencing was performed on peripheral blood.

The CDR3 DNA follows: TGTGCCAGCAGCCCCCGGGACAGGGGGCCGAGAGTAGACTATGGCTACACCTTC. This sequence encodes CASSPRDRGPRVDYGYTF. The chain carries TRBV3-1 (or the pseudogene TRBV3-2) and TRBJ1-2, with 12 nucleotides matching TRBD1. The junction had 12 bases not matched to a gene; V was cut back by 4 bases and J by 3 bases. This CDR3 has 18 amino acids. Germline assignment: CDR1 LGHDT and CDR2 YNNKEL (reference sequence).